What follows describes a single T cell receptor (beta chain). The antigen is unknown. Measured with immunoSEQ multiplex PCR; TCRdb has only the in-frame clones, and not every one. The sample holds 30,000 or so clones; 65% to 85% are singletons and the top ten take about 4%. Germline V CDR1 and CDR2: SQVTM, ANQGSEA. With 6 bases removed from V and 4 bases from J, the gap between germline ends came to 9 bases. This CDR3 comprises 11 residues. This sample was included in a study of T cells in narcolepsy. Findings and caveats of the study: HCRT-specific and TRIB2-specific autoreactive clonotypes appeared among same-patient CSF and blood CD4+ clonotypes.

The receptor was isolated from a human donor in good health. The genes are TRBV29-1 and TRBJ1-2; D unclear. Sample: memory (CD45RA-) CD4+ T cells from blood. The CDR3 loop reads CSVQDFYGYTF. In DNA form, the CDR3 reads TGCAGCGTCCAGGACTTCTATGGCTACACCTTC.